The clone carrying this TCR beta chain has only a few counts. MiXCR was run by TCRdb on the 5' RACE reads, yielding one entry per CDR3 protein. The sample has nearly 200,000 distinct CDR3 sequences, roughly 18% seen once. This entry is derived from a study of T-cell memory formation after mild COVID-19. The sample comprised PBMCs or a T cell subset sorted from them (not recorded which). This TCR came from an adult woman who had mild COVID-19 (a few samples of this study predate the infection). Cell type and time point are not known.

The CDR3, as DNA: TGTGCCAGCAGCCTCCACCCGGGGGCGGGGGAGACCCAGTACTTC. It translates to CASSLHPGAGETQYF. This sequence joins TRBV12-3 or TRBV12-4 and TRBJ2-5; the D call may be TRBD1 or TRBD2 (6 bases each). CDR3 length equals 15 residues. The germline V and J ends were trimmed by 6 bases and 5 bases, with 19 bases remaining between them.